In its sample, the clone carrying this T cell receptor (beta chain) was seen many times. What it binds is unknown. These data are taken from a study of blood T cells in healthy people across ages. Findings and limits, study-wide: Estimated diversity across one million T cells was deemed an underestimate.

The germline V gene has CDR1 MNHNS and CDR2 SASEGT. This CDR3 has 14 amino acids. The V end lost 0 bases, the J end lost 7 bases, and 12 bases lay between the germline ends. Primers used in a second PCR of roughly 6 to 11 cycles were a sample-barcoded 5' primer and a J-beta primer mix. Each cDNA was tagged by a template-switch adaptor containing 12 random nucleotides. TCRdb called the 5' RACE reads again in MiXCR, with one record for every CDR3 protein. The repertoire holds just under 900,000 distinct CDR3 sequences, around 26% seen once, with 17% in the top ten. Sequencing was performed on blood. The TCR comes from a woman at least 80 years old in good health. V gene TRBV6-1 combines with J gene TRBJ1-1; D may be TRBD1 (5 bases). CDR3 nucleotide sequence: TGTGCCAGCAGTGAAGCGCGGTCGGGGGTTGAAGCTTTCTTT. Translated: CASSEARSGVEAFF.